This entry lists 9 T cell receptor beta chains sequenced from one sample in a study of cytomegalovirus exposure and HLA in healthy donors (dated 2017 in TCRdb). Libraries were built with the immunoSEQ multiplex PCR assay. For the multiplex PCR, a mixture combining 60 forward primers for TCR Vbeta segments and 13 reverse primers for TCR Jbeta segments was used. Entries here come from immuneACCESS through TCRdb and include only in-frame sequences with V and J called. Some clones fail to appear in such tables; in the studies checked, an unresolved V gene covers under half of the shortfall, and the cause of the remainder is unknown. For this sample the table gives 180,000 or so clones, of which approximately 85% were detected only once. The ten largest clones capture about a tenth of the sample. The sequenced material came from PBMCs. These receptor sequences come from a man aged 18 to 30 in good health and CMV-seropositive.

The chain has TRBV7-9 and TRBJ2-7, with D maybe TRBD2 (5 bases). This CDR3 is 14 amino acids long. CDR1 and CDR2 (germline): SEHNR, FQNEAQ (reference sequence). V was cut by 4 bases and J by 6 bases, with 16 bases left in between. CDR3 in DNA: TGTGCCAGCAGCTCCCGAAAGGATGCGGGCGAGCAGTACTTC. It encodes CASSSRKDAGEQYF.

The rearrangement joins TRBV7-9 to TRBJ2-5; D perhaps matches TRBD2 (6 bases). Germline V gene lookup returns CDR1 SEHNR and CDR2 FQNEAQ (reference sequence). With 0 bases removed from V and 1 base from J, the gap between germline ends came to 6 bases. This CDR3 spans 14 amino acids. CDR3 region: CASSLAGGQETQYF. In DNA, the CDR3 is TGTGCCAGCAGCTTAGCGGGGGGCCAAGAGACCCAGTACTTC.

The rearrangement uses TRBV19 and TRBJ2-7; 11 bases fit TRBD1. Germline assignment: CDR1 LNHDA and CDR2 SQIVND (reference sequence). The CDR3 contains 15 residues. J gave up 1 base and V 4 bases, and 3 bases lay outside the gene matches. DNA of the CDR3: TGTGCCAGTAGTAAGGGACAGGGGGGTTCCTACGAGCAGTACTTC. Translating it yields CASSKGQGGSYEQYF. Full variable domain (remainder filled in from reference TRBV19 and TRBJ2-7): DGGITQSPKYLFRKEGQNVTLSCEQNLNHDAMYWYRQDPGQGLRLIYYSQIVNDFQKGDIAEGYSVSREKKESFPLTVTSAQKNPTAFYLCASSKGQGGSYEQYFGPGTRLTVT.

The genes are TRBV6-6 and TRBJ1-1, with 9 nucleotides matching TRBD1. J gave up 6 bases and V 7 bases, and 15 bases lay outside the gene matches. The CDR3 loop spans 16 amino acids. Germline CDR1 is MNHNY and CDR2 is SVGAGI (reference sequence). Here the CDR3 DNA reads TGTGCCAGCACCGCCAAGGGCGGGACAGGGATGTCTGAAGCTTTCTTT. It is translated as CASTAKGGTGMSEAFF.

The chain recombines TRBV5-4 with TRBJ2-5; 10 nucleotides agree with TRBD2. The V and J ends lost 4 bases and 5 bases, in that order; junction bases with no gene match: 8. Germline assignment: CDR1 SGHNT and CDR2 YYREEE (reference sequence). This CDR3 contains 15 residues. The CDR3 bases are TGTGCCAGCAGCGTCAGCCTAGCGGGGGTTGAGACCCAGTACTTC. This encodes CASSVSLAGVETQYF.

This clone was counted once. V is TRBV9 and J is TRBJ2-1; D remains ambiguous. Germline V gene data show CDR1 as SGDLS and CDR2 as YYNGEE. The CDR3 is made up of 13 amino acids. Trimming left V 3 bases short and J 6 bases short, with 10 bases between. CDR3 protein: CASSAGDLNEQFF. In DNA form, the CDR3 reads TGTGCCAGCAGCGCGGGTGACCTCAATGAGCAGTTCTTC.

This chain uses TRBV6-6 with TRBJ1-2; D unresolved. V lost 2 bases and J 3 bases, leaving 10 bases between the germline ends. Germline CDR1 and CDR2: MNHNY and SVGAGI (reference sequence). The CDR3 loop spans 14 amino acids. The CDR3 region has the DNA TGTGCCAGCAGTTACATGGTCGCGGACTATGGCTACACCTTC. Translation gives CASSYMVADYGYTF.

This clone has a single count. The chain recombines TRBV19 with TRBJ2-7, with 10 bases fitting TRBD2. Germline trimming cut 4 bases from V and 6 bases from J; bases unmatched to any gene: 9. Germline lookup yields CDR1 LNHDA and CDR2 SQIVND (reference sequence). This CDR3 is 15 amino acids long. In nucleotides, the CDR3 is TGTGCCAGTAGTAGTAGTCTAGCGGGGGCCACCGAGCAGTACTTC. This encodes CASSSSLAGATEQYF.

The V gene is TRBV7-8, the J gene TRBJ1-1; perhaps TRBD1 as D (6 bases). This CDR3 is 14 amino acids long. The germline CDR1 and CDR2 sequences are SGHVS and FQNEAQ. Trimming pared 5 bases from V and 3 bases from J, leaving 13 bases between. CDR3: CASSRHREHTEAFF. CDR3 DNA: TGTGCCAGCAGCCGACACAGGGAACACACTGAAGCTTTCTTT. Complete variable domain (other parts from reference TRBV7-8 and TRBJ1-1): GAGVSQSPRYKVAKRGQDVALRCDPISGHVSLFWYQQALGQGPEFLTYFQNEAQLDKSGLPSDRFFAERPEGSVSTLKIQRTQQEDSAVYLCASSRHREHTEAFFGQGTRLTVV.